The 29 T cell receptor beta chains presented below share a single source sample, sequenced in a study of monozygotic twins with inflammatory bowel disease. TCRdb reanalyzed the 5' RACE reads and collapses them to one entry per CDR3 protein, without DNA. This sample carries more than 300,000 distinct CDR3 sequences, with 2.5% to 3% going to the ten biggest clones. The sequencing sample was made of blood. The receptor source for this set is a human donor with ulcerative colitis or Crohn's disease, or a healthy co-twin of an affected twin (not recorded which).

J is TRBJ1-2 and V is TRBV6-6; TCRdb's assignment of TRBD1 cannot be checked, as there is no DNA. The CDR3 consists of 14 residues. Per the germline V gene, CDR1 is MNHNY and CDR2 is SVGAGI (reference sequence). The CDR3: CASSYDRGSGGYTF.

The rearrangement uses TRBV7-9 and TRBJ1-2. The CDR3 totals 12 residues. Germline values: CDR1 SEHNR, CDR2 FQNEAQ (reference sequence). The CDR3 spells CASSLRPGGYTF.

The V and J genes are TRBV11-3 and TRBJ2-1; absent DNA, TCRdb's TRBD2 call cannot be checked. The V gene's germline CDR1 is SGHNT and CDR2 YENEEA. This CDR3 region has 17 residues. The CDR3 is CASSLNWRGSSYNEQFF.

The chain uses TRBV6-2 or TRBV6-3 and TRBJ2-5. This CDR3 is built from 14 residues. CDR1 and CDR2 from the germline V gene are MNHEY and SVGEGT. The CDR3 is CASSPEVLRETQYF.

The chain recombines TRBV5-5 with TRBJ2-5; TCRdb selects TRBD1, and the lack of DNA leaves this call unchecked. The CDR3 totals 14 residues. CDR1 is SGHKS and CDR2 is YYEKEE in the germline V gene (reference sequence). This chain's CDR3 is CASTPLTSQETQYF.

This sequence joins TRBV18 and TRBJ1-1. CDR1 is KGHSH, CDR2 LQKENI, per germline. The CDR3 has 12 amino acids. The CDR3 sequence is CASSPQGSEALF.

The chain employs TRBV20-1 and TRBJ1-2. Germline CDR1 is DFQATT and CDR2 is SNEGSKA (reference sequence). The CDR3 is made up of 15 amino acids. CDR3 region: CSASGAPISGYGYTF.

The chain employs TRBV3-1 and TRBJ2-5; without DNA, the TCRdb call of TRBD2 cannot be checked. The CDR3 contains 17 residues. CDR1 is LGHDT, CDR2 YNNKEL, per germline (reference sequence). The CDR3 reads CASSLRGPSPESETQYF.

This CDR3 reads CASRPRGVGEQYF. The genes are TRBV7-9 and TRBJ2-7; TCRdb names TRBD2, which stays unverified in the absence of DNA. CDR3 length: 13 residues. Germline V lookup: CDR1 SEHNR, CDR2 FQNEAQ (reference sequence). Full variable domain (remainder filled in from reference TRBV7-9 and TRBJ2-7): DTGVSQNPRHKITKRGQNVTFRCDPISEHNRLYWYRQTLGQGPEFLTYFQNEAQLEKSRLLSDRFSAERPKGSFSTLEIQRTEQGDSAMYLCASRPRGVGEQYFGPGTRLTVT.

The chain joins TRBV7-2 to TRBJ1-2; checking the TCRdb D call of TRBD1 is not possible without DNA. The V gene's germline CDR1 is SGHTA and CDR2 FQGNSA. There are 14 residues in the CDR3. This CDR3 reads CASSLGPSGGGYTF.

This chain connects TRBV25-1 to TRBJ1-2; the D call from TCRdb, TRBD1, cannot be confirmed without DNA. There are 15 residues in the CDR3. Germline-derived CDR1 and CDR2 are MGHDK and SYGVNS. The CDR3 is CASSSRDGPLYGYTF.

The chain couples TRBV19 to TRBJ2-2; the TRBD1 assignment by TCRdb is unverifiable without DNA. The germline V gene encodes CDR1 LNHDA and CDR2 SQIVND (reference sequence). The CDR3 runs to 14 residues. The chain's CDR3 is CASRDSPNTGELFF.

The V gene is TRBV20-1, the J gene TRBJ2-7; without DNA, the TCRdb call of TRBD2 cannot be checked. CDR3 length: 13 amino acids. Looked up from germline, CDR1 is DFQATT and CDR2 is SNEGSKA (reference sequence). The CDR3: CSARTSASYEQYF.

The CDR3 spells CASSPDPRTDTQYF. The V and J genes are TRBV5-1 and TRBJ2-3; the TCRdb D gene call, TRBD1, has no DNA to confirm it. Germline loops: CDR1 SGHRS, CDR2 YFSETQ. The CDR3 consists of 14 residues.

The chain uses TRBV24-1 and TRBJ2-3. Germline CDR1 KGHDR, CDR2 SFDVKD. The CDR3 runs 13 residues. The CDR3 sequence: CATSDSGADTQYF.

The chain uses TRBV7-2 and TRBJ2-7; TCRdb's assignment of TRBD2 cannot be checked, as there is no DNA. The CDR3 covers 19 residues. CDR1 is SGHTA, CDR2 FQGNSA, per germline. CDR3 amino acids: CASSLAEGYWRGPHYEQYF.

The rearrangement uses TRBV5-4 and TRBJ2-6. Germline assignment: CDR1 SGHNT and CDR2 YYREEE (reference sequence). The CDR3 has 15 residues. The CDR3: CASSAVDSGANVLTF.

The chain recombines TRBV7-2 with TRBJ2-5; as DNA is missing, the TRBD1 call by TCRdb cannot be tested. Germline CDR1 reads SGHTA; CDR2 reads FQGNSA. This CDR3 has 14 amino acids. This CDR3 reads CASSAGWNWETQYF.

CDR3: CASSPEGVPYGYTF. The chain has TRBV12-3 or TRBV12-4 and TRBJ1-2. CDR3 length: 14 residues.

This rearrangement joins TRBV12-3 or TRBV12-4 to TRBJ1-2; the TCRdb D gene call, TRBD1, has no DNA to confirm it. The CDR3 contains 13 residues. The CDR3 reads CASRLQDLYGYTF.

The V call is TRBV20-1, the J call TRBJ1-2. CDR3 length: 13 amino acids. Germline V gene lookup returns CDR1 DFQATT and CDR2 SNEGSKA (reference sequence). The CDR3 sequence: CSAREETLYGYTF.

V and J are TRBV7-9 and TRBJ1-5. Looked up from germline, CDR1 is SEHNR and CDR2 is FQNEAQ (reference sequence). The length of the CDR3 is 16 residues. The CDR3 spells CASSAGGLRGNQPQHF.

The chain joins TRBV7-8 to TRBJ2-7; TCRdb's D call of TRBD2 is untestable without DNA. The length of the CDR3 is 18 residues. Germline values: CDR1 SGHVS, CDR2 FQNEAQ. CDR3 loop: CASSLARTSGGLSYEQYF.

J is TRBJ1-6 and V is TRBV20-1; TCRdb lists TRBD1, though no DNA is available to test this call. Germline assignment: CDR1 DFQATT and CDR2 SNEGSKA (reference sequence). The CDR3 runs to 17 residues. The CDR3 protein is CSARDIGQGANNSPLHF.

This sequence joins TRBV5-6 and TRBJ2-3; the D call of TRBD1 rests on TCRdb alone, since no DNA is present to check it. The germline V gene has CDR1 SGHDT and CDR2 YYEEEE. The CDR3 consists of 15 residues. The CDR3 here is CASSLEPGGTDTQYF.

The CDR3 loop is CASSLGTTETQYF. V and J are TRBV12-3 or TRBV12-4 and TRBJ2-5; the TRBD2 assignment by TCRdb is unverifiable without DNA. The CDR3 runs 13 residues.

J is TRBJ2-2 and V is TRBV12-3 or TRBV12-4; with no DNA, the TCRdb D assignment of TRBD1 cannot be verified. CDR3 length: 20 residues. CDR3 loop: CASSLTGAGPTRAGTGELFF.

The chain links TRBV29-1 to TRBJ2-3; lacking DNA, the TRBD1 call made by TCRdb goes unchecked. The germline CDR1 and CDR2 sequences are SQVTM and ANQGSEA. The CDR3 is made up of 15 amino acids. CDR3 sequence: CSVWDRMPLGDTQYF.

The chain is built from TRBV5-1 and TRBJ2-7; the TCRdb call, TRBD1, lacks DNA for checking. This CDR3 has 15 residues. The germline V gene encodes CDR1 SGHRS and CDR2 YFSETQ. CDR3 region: CASSPRDRASYEQYF.